This TCR beta chain appears in the sequencing data of a study of blood T cells in healthy people across ages. Germline V gene data show CDR1 as SQVTM and CDR2 as ANQGSEA. The CDR3 is 13 amino acids. A second roughly 6 to 11 cycle PCR used barcoded and J-beta primers. TCRdb called the 5' RACE reads again in MiXCR, with one record for every CDR3 protein. The data hold roughly 930,000 distinct CDR3 sequences, with roughly 43% observed a single time. This TCR derives from a man under 40 in good health. The sample consisted of blood. The gene calls are TRBV29-1 and TRBJ2-5, with D possibly being TRBD1 (5 bases). CDR3 residues: CGYPKGNQETQYF. The CDR3 DNA follows: TGCGGCTACCCTAAGGGGAACCAAGAGACCCAGTACTTC.